A single sample gave rise to the 3 T cell receptor beta chains below, sequenced in a study of blood T cell repertoires in COVID-19. TCRdb's copy holds only in-frame clones and misses some; the assay was immunoSEQ multiplex PCR. Here the sample spans approximately 240,000 clones, 87% being singletons. The sample comprised peripheral blood. These receptor sequences come from a woman aged 18-30 years who had recovered from COVID-19.

V and J are TRBV27 and TRBJ2-1; D call uncertain. The CDR3 is made up of 14 amino acids. In germline, CDR1 is MNHEY, CDR2 SMNVEV (reference sequence). The ends were cut back, 4 bases at V and 2 bases at J, with 9 bases in the middle. The CDR3 reads CASSSFRAYNEQFF. The CDR3 bases are TGTGCCAGCAGTTCTTTCCGGGCCTACAATGAGCAGTTCTTC.

This CDR3 is CASSRNTLVTGNYGYTF. The CDR3 region has the DNA TGTGCCAGCAGCCGGAACACCCTGGTCACAGGGAACTATGGCTACACCTTC. V gene TRBV5-6 combines with J gene TRBJ1-2, with D tentatively TRBD1 (6 bases). The germline V gene has CDR1 SGHDT and CDR2 YYEEEE. The CDR3 runs 17 residues. The V end was cut by 4 bases, the J end by 2 bases, with 21 bases between.

This clone was observed a single time. This sequence joins TRBV30 and TRBJ1-2; 9 nucleotides agree with TRBD1. The V gene end was trimmed by 0 bases and the J gene end by 6 bases; junction bases not matched to a gene: 2. The CDR3 totals 13 residues. CDR1 and CDR2 from the germline V gene are GTSNPN and SVGIG (reference sequence). The CDR3 spells CAWSVWTGDGYTF. CDR3 DNA sequence: TGTGCCTGGAGTGTTTGGACAGGGGATGGCTACACCTTC.